A single sample is the source of the 26 T cell receptor beta chains below, sequenced in a study of cytomegalovirus exposure and HLA in healthy donors. Produced via immunoSEQ multiplex PCR; TCRdb's table is partial and in-frame only. The repertoire includes under 200,000 clones, approximately 78% of them detected once, and less than 1.5% sits in the top ten. What was sequenced was PBMCs. The receptor source for this set is a woman in her 30s in good health and CMV-seronegative.

V and J are TRBV30 and TRBJ2-3; D unresolved. V was pared by 0 bases and J by 3 bases, with 10 bases between. Germline CDR1 GTSNPN, CDR2 SVGIG (reference sequence). The CDR3 spans 14 residues. CDR3 protein: CAWSVMRRTDTQYF. The DNA for the CDR3 is TGTGCCTGGAGTGTAATGCGGCGGACAGATACGCAGTATTTT.

The genes are TRBV5-1 and TRBJ2-7; the match to TRBD1 covers 7 bases. Germline V gives CDR1 SGHRS, CDR2 YFSETQ. Trimming removed 4 bases from V and 5 bases from J; junction bases left unmatched: 12. The CDR3 is 15 residues long. DNA of the CDR3: TGCGCCAGCAGCACCGGGGCAGGGGGTTGGGACGAGCAGTACTTC. Protein: CASSTGAGGWDEQYF.

In this sample, this clone turned up a few times. For the CDR3, the DNA is TGTGCCAGCAGACAGAACGACTACGAGCAGTACTTC. The encoded protein is CASRQNDYEQYF. The V gene is TRBV6-5, the J gene TRBJ2-7; D is uncertain. The CDR3 runs 12 residues. Trimming took 6 bases from V and 3 from J, leaving 9 bases between them. CDR1 and CDR2 (germline): MNHEY, SVGAGI.

This clone is a singleton in its sample. The chain is built from TRBV10-3 and TRBJ2-7; 8 positions agree with TRBD1. Germline trimming cut 8 bases from V and 2 bases from J; bases unmatched to any gene: 5. Germline CDR1 is ENHRY and CDR2 is SYGVKD. The CDR3 is 13 residues long. The chain's CDR3 is CAIRTGRPYEQYF. In DNA, the CDR3 is TGTGCCATCCGGACAGGGAGGCCCTACGAGCAGTACTTC.

The J gene is TRBJ2-7, the V gene TRBV6-5; 9 bases align to TRBD2. This CDR3 is 15 amino acids long. CDR1 MNHEY and CDR2 SVGAGI come from the germline V gene. V was clipped by 8 bases and J by 4 bases; unmatched bases: 12. This CDR3 reads CASRGVSGGRYEQYF. The CDR3 bases are TGTGCCAGCCGAGGGGTTAGCGGGGGCCGATACGAGCAGTACTTC.

Written as DNA, the CDR3 is TGTGCCAGCAGTCCGAGGGACGAGCAGTACTTC. Translation: CASSPRDEQYF. The chain combines TRBV2 with TRBJ2-7, with a possible D match to TRBD2 (5 bases). V was shortened by 5 bases and J by 5 bases, with 7 bases between the two germline ends. The CDR3 covers 11 residues. Germline V gives CDR1 SNHLY, CDR2 FYNNEI. Based on the CDR3 plus reference TRBV2 and TRBJ2-7, the full variable domain is EPEVTQTPSHQVTQMGQEVILRCVPISNHLYFYWYRQILGQKVEFLVSFYNNEISEKSEIFDDQFSVERPDGSNFTLKIRSTKLEDSAMYFCASSPRDEQYFGPGTRLTVT.

This rearrangement joins TRBV11-2 to TRBJ2-2; D gene ambiguous. With 4 bases removed from V and 1 base from J, the gap between germline ends came to 4 bases. In germline, CDR1 is SGHAT, CDR2 FQNNGV. The CDR3 is 13 residues long. CDR3 nucleotide sequence: TGTGCCAGCAGCTCCCAGAACACCGGGGAGCTGTTTTTT. Amino acids: CASSSQNTGELFF.

About this clone itself: Other nucleotide sequences from this sample produce the same CDR3. The chain uses TRBV5-1 and TRBJ2-2; D may be TRBD1 (6 bases). CDR1 is SGHRS, CDR2 YFSETQ, per germline. V was pared by 0 bases and J by 1 base, with 7 bases between. The CDR3 consists of 15 residues. Here the CDR3 DNA reads TGCGCCAGCAGCTTGGACAGGGTGAACACCGGGGAGCTGTTTTTT. Translating it yields CASSLDRVNTGELFF.

This clone has only one observation. The genes are TRBV4-2 and TRBJ2-3; 9 nucleotides agree with TRBD2. This CDR3 has 15 amino acids. The V gene end was trimmed by 0 bases and the J gene end by 6 bases; junction bases not matched to a gene: 4. Germline assignment: CDR1 LGHNA and CDR2 YNFKEQ. CDR3 loop: CASSQEVAGVDTQYF. The CDR3 DNA reads as TGTGCCAGCAGCCAAGAGGTAGCGGGAGTTGATACGCAGTATTTT.

The chain joins TRBV9 to TRBJ2-3; 9 bases align to TRBD2. With 0 bases clipped from V and 6 bases from J, the junction kept 5 bases outside the gene matches. Germline V gives CDR1 SGDLS, CDR2 YYNGEE. This CDR3 has 15 residues. CDR3 residues: CASSVAWTSADTQYF. Here the CDR3 DNA reads TGTGCCAGCAGCGTAGCCTGGACTAGCGCGGATACGCAGTATTTT. Looking up the rest from reference TRBV9 and TRBJ2-3 gives the full variable domain: DSGVTQTPKHLITATGQRVTLRCSPRSGDLSVYWYQQSLDQGLQFLIQYYNGEERAKGNILERFSAQQFPDLHSELNLSSLELGDSALYFCASSVAWTSADTQYFGPGTRLTVL.

The table lists this clone with a count of one. The rearrangement links TRBV28 to TRBJ1-1; TRBD1 agrees at 8 bases. Trimming removed 1 base from V and 6 bases from J; junction bases left unmatched: 4. The length of the CDR3 is 14 residues. Germline assignment: CDR1 MDHEN and CDR2 SYDVKM. The CDR3 DNA reads as TGTGCCAGCAGTTTATTGACAGGGGATCCTGAAGCTTTCTTT. Protein: CASSLLTGDPEAFF.

The CDR3 nucleotides read TGTGCCTGGAACTCAGGACAGTTCTCCGGCTACACCTTC. Translation: CAWNSGQFSGYTF. The chain couples TRBV30 to TRBJ1-2, with TRBD1 as a possible D gene (6 bases). V shed 4 bases and J shed 8 bases, with 17 bases lying between them. The CDR3 has 13 amino acids. In germline, CDR1 is GTSNPN, CDR2 SVGIG (reference sequence). The complete variable domain, with remaining parts taken from reference TRBV30 and TRBJ1-2, reads SQTIHQWPATLVQPVGSPLSLECTVEGTSNPNLYWYRQAAGRGLQLLFYSVGIGQISSEVPQNLSASRPQDRQFILSSKKLLLSDSGFYLCAWNSGQFSGYTFGSGTRLTVV.

V gene TRBV19 combines with J gene TRBJ2-1, with 10 bases that match TRBD2. Germline trimming cut 0 bases from V and 7 bases from J; bases unmatched to any gene: 12. The V gene's germline CDR1 is LNHDA and CDR2 SQIVND (reference sequence). CDR3 length: 18 residues. CDR3 in DNA: TGTGCCAGTAGTATAGATCTTTGGAGAGCGGGGGGGTCTAATGAGCAGTTCTTC. The encoded protein is CASSIDLWRAGGSNEQFF.

V gene TRBV7-2 combines with J gene TRBJ1-1; D ambiguous. CDR3 length: 13 residues. CDR1 SGHTA and CDR2 FQGNSA come from the germline V gene. Trimming stripped 4 bases from V and 6 bases from J, with 12 bases between. Written as DNA, the CDR3 is TGTGCCAGCAGCTACAGATTGATCGCTGAAGCTTTCTTT. Translated: CASSYRLIAEAFF. The variable domain in full, with the rest retrieved from reference TRBV7-2 and TRBJ1-1, is GAGVSQSPSNKVTEKGKDVELRCDPISGHTALYWYRQSLGQGLEFLIYFQGNSAPDKSGLPSDRFSAERTGGSVSTLTIQRTQQEDSAVYLCASSYRLIAEAFFGQGTRLTVV.

The J gene is TRBJ2-3, the V gene TRBV11-2; 8 nucleotides align to TRBD1. V was pared by 7 bases and J by 6 bases, with 9 bases of the junction left unmatched. Germline V gene lookup returns CDR1 SGHAT and CDR2 FQNNGV. This CDR3 has 14 amino acids. The CDR3 here is CASTAGGRGDTQYF. CDR3 DNA sequence: TGTGCCAGCACTGCAGGGGGCAGGGGGGATACGCAGTATTTT.

As regards this clone: Other DNA sequences of this sample code for an identical CDR3. J is TRBJ1-2 and V is TRBV6-1; 7 bases agree with TRBD1. The CDR3 is 12 amino acids. Germline V gene lookup returns CDR1 MNHNS and CDR2 SASEGT. V lost 6 bases to trimming and J lost 4 bases; unmatched junction nucleotides: 2. The CDR3 coding sequence is TGTGCCAGCAGCCAGGGGGTCTATGGCTACACCTTC. It translates to CASSQGVYGYTF.

The V gene is TRBV6-5, the J gene TRBJ1-1; D not certain. Trimming pared 5 bases from V and 5 bases from J, leaving 6 bases between. The germline CDR1 and CDR2 sequences are MNHEY and SVGAGI. CDR3 length equals 11 residues. CDR3 residues: CASSGSTEAFF. The DNA of the CDR3 is TGTGCCAGCAGTGGCTCTACTGAAGCTTTCTTT.

The genes are TRBV9 and TRBJ2-6; the D is unclear. The CDR3 is made up of 15 amino acids. Germline CDR1 is SGDLS and CDR2 is YYNGEE. Between the trimmed V and J ends, which lost 0 bases and 1 base, there was a span of 5 bases. The CDR3 DNA sequence: TGTGCCAGCAGCGTAGTCGGTTCTGGGGCCAACGTCCTGACTTTC. As protein: CASSVVGSGANVLTF.

This chain connects TRBV6-5 to TRBJ1-5; 8 bases are a match to TRBD1. Germline V CDR1 and CDR2: MNHEY, SVGAGI. The CDR3 is 12 amino acids. The V segment lost 6 bases and the J segment 6 bases; nucleotides outside the gene matches: 1. The CDR3 bases are TGTGCCAGCAGGACAGGGGTTCAGCCCCAGCATTTT. Translated, it gives CASRTGVQPQHF.

This chain links TRBV19 with TRBJ2-2; 7 bases agree with TRBD1. The trim removed 9 bases at V and 2 bases at J, leaving 6 bases unmatched. There are 14 residues in the CDR3. The germline V gene encodes CDR1 LNHDA and CDR2 SQIVND (reference sequence). This chain's CDR3 is CASQRQGNTGELFF. The DNA of the CDR3 is TGTGCCAGCCAACGACAGGGTAACACCGGGGAGCTGTTTTTT. The full variable domain, rest sourced from reference TRBV19 and TRBJ2-2, is DGGITQSPKYLFRKEGQNVTLSCEQNLNHDAMYWYRQDPGQGLRLIYYSQIVNDFQKGDIAEGYSVSREKKESFPLTVTSAQKNPTAFYLCASQRQGNTGELFFGEGSRLTVL.

This clone was detected only a few times. This chain connects TRBV5-6 to TRBJ1-1; TRBD1 is a possible D gene (5 bases). Trimming left V 0 bases short and J 3 bases short, with 6 bases between. This CDR3 spans 13 amino acids. Per germline, CDR1 SGHDT and CDR2 YYEEEE. The CDR3 sequence is CASSLVGDTEAFF. DNA of the CDR3: TGTGCCAGCAGCTTGGTAGGGGACACTGAAGCTTTCTTT. Filled out from reference TRBV5-6 and TRBJ1-1, the complete variable domain reads DAGVTQSPTHLIKTRGQQVTLRCSPKSGHDTVSWYQQALGQGPQFIFQYYEEEERQRGNFPDRFSGHQFPNYSSELNVNALLLGDSALYLCASSLVGDTEAFFGQGTRLTVV.

This clone was detected once. The chain has TRBV2 and TRBJ2-5; D may be TRBD2 (5 bases). The CDR3 contains 11 residues. V was shortened by 4 bases and J by 5 bases, with 5 bases between the two germline ends. Per germline, CDR1 SNHLY and CDR2 FYNNEI. As DNA, the CDR3 is TGTGCCAGCAGTGGGGAGGAGACCCAGTACTTC. It encodes CASSGEETQYF.

The V call is TRBV30, the J call TRBJ2-1, with D maybe TRBD1 (5 bases). The germline V and J ends were trimmed by 2 bases and 5 bases, with 7 bases remaining between them. Germline V gene lookup returns CDR1 GTSNPN and CDR2 SVGIG (reference sequence). This CDR3 contains 12 residues. CDR3: CAWSSRDNEQFF. The DNA of the CDR3 is TGTGCCTGGAGTAGCAGGGACAATGAGCAGTTCTTC. Variable domain in full (rest from reference TRBV30 and TRBJ2-1): SQTIHQWPATLVQPVGSPLSLECTVEGTSNPNLYWYRQAAGRGLQLLFYSVGIGQISSEVPQNLSASRPQDRQFILSSKKLLLSDSGFYLCAWSSRDNEQFFGPGTRLTVL.

The V gene is TRBV2, the J gene TRBJ2-7; D gene uncertain. Germline CDR1 reads SNHLY; CDR2 reads FYNNEI. The CDR3 sequence is 13 residues long. The V end was cut by 4 bases, the J end by 5 bases, with 12 bases between. Written as DNA, the CDR3 is TGTGCCAGCAGTGTTTTCAGTGCCCACGAGCAGTACTTC. Its translation: CASSVFSAHEQYF. Based on the CDR3 plus reference TRBV2 and TRBJ2-7, the full variable domain is EPEVTQTPSHQVTQMGQEVILRCVPISNHLYFYWYRQILGQKVEFLVSFYNNEISEKSEIFDDQFSVERPDGSNFTLKIRSTKLEDSAMYFCASSVFSAHEQYFGPGTRLTVT.

The chain uses TRBV11-3 and TRBJ2-7; 11 bases agree with TRBD2. The CDR3 runs to 15 residues. Trimming cost V 4 bases and J 3 bases; bases outside gene matches: 5. The V gene's germline CDR1 is SGHNT and CDR2 YENEEA. CDR3 sequence reads: CASSSSGTSGYEQYF. The CDR3 coding sequence is TGTGCCAGCAGCTCTTCCGGGACTAGCGGCTACGAGCAGTACTTC. Using reference TRBV11-3 and TRBJ2-7 for the parts outside the CDR3, the full variable domain is EAGVVQSPRYKIIEKKQPVAFWCNPISGHNTLYWYLQNLGQGPELLIRYENEEAVDDSQLPKDRFSAERLKGVDSTLKIQPAELGDSAVYLCASSSSGTSGYEQYFGPGTRLTVT.

This clone was counted at least ten times. This chain joins TRBV10-2 and TRBJ1-1; the D is unclear. V was trimmed by 3 bases and J by 11 bases, leaving 13 bases between them. CDR3 length: 12 amino acids. Germline values: CDR1 WSHSY, CDR2 SAAADI. This chain's CDR3 is CASSDLGGLAFF. For the CDR3, the DNA is TGCGCCAGCAGTGACCTGGGAGGGCTGGCTTTCTTT.